These T cell receptor beta chains were read from a single sample in a study of blood T cell repertoires in COVID-19. Measured with immunoSEQ multiplex PCR; TCRdb has only the in-frame clones, and not every one. Here the sample spans about 150,000 clones, 70% to 90% being singletons. The sequenced sample was peripheral blood. These receptors came from a woman older than 75 with COVID-19, enrolled during active disease. The CDR3 runs from the conserved cysteine through the conserved F or W. The order of the fields is V gene, clone size, J gene, D gene, CDR3 protein, CDR3 DNA. The D gene is left open where the match is weak. Size tells how often a clone was seen (once, few, many) or the class of an expanded clone, and some rows leave it out.

TRBV18	-	TRBJ1-6	-	CASSPGGGYSPLHF	TGTGCCAGCTCACCCGGGGGGGGTTATTCACCCCTCCACTTT
TRBV9	-	TRBJ2-7	TRBD2	CASSVGVAGGAEQYF	TGTGCCAGCAGCGTAGGGGTAGCGGGAGGAGCTGAGCAGTACTTC
TRBV18	-	TRBJ2-5	TRBD2	CASSPLGLAGHQETQYF	TGTGCCAGCTCACCACTGGGACTAGCGGGCCACCAAGAGACCCAGTACTTC
TRBV3-1/TRBV3-2	-	TRBJ1-1	-	CASRTGMNTEAFF	TGTGCCAGCAGAACAGGAATGAACACTGAAGCTTTCTTT
TRBV27	-	TRBJ1-5	TRBD1	CASSLWGPGGFGDQPQHF	TGTGCCAGCAGTTTATGGGGGCCAGGGGGCTTTGGTGATCAGCCCCAGCATTTT
TRBV11-2	-	TRBJ2-7	-	CASSLVLYEQYF	TGTGCCAGCAGCTTAGTCCTCTACGAGCAGTACTTC
TRBV18	-	TRBJ1-5	TRBD1	CASSPAAVRGLGGPQHF	TGTGCCAGCTCACCCGCGGCGGTCAGGGGGTTAGGAGGGCCCCAGCATTTT
TRBV6-5	-	TRBJ2-3	TRBD2	CASTNSGRTDTQYF	TGTGCCAGCACGAATAGCGGGCGCACAGATACGCAGTATTTT
TRBV7-9	few	TRBJ1-2	-	CASSLRGWFDGYTF	TGTGCCAGCAGCTTAAGGGGCTGGTTCGACGGCTACACCTTC
TRBV27	-	TRBJ1-3	TRBD1	CASRQGGYSGNTIYF	TGTGCCAGCAGACAGGGGGGGTATTCTGGAAACACCATATATTTT
TRBV4-1	-	TRBJ2-1	TRBD2	CASSQPLAGKDNEQFF	TGCGCCAGCAGCCAACCTCTAGCGGGAAAAGACAATGAGCAGTTCTTC
TRBV7-8	-	TRBJ1-2	-	CASSLVIRGFSGGYGYTF	TGTGCCAGCAGCTTAGTAATCCGGGGATTCTCGGGGGGCTATGGCTACACCTTC
TRBV27	-	TRBJ2-7	TRBD2	CASSPRTSGSFRLEQYF	TGTGCCAGCAGTCCGCGGACTAGCGGGAGTTTTCGGCTCGAGCAGTACTTC
TRBV9	-	TRBJ2-3	-	CASSARTTTDTQYF	TGTGCCAGCAGCGCACGGACTACCACAGATACGCAGTATTTT
TRBV2	-	TRBJ1-4	-	CATSSPGATNEKLFF	TGTGCAACATCATCTCCGGGGGCAACTAATGAAAAACTGTTTTTT
TRBV18	-	TRBJ1-2	-	CASSPSGGLLYGYTF	TGTGCCAGCTCACCCTCGGGGGGGCTCCTCTATGGCTACACCTTC
TRBV27	-	TRBJ2-7	-	CASSFIPTEIYEQYF	TGTGCCAGCAGTTTCATCCCGACAGAGATTTACGAGCAGTACTTC
TRBV19	-	TRBJ2-7	TRBD1	CASSTGGQGSYEQYF	TGTGCCAGTAGTACGGGGGGACAGGGTTCCTACGAGCAGTACTTC
TRBV2	-	TRBJ1-1	-	CASEYGGTEAFF	TGTGCCAGCGAGTACGGGGGCACTGAAGCTTTCTTT
TRBV5-5	-	TRBJ1-3	-	CASSLAIASGNTIYF	TGTGCCAGCAGCCTCGCGATTGCCTCTGGAAACACCATATATTTT
TRBV7-3	-	TRBJ1-2	-	CASSLTGGDYGYTF	TGTGCCAGCAGCTTAACGGGAGGGGACTATGGCTACACCTTC
TRBV2	-	TRBJ1-4	TRBD1	CASSSQGGDEKLFF	TGTGCCAGCAGTTCACAGGGGGGGGATGAAAAACTGTTTTTT
TRBV24-1	few	TRBJ2-3	TRBD2	CATSEAGERFTDTQYF	TGTGCCACCAGTGAAGCGGGGGAGCGGTTCACAGATACGCAGTATTTT
TRBV6-2/TRBV6-3	-	TRBJ1-3	-	CASSRQVSGNTIYF	TGTGCCAGCAGTCGACAGGTCTCTGGAAACACCATATATTTT